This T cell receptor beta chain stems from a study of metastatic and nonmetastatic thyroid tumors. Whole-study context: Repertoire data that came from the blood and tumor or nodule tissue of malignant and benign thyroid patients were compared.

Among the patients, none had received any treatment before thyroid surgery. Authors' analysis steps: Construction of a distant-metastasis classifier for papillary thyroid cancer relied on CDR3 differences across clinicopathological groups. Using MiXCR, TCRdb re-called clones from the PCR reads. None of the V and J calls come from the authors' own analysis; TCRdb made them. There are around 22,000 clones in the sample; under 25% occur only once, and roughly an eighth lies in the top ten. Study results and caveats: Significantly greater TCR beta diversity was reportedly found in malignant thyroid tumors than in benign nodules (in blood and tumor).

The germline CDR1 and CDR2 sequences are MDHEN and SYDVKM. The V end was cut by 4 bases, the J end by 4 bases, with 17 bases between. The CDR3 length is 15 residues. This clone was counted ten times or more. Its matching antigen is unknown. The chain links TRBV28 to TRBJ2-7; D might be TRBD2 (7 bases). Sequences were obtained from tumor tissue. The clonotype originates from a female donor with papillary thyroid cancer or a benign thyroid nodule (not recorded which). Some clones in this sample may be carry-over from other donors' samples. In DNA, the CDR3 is TGTGCCAGCAGTTCCCTGGGGGGGGCTCTTTACGAGCAGTACTTC. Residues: CASSSLGGALYEQYF.